This T cell receptor (beta chain) comes out of a study of blood T cell repertoires in COVID-19. Study-wide background: COVID-19 samples, acute and convalescent, were from the United States, Italy and Spain.

Seattle cases were enrolled at active infection and followed longitudinally. This clone was found a few times. V lost 5 bases and J 4 bases, leaving 11 bases between the germline ends. The CDR3 spans 13 residues. Germline CDR1 SEHNR, CDR2 FQNEAQ (reference sequence). Sequencing used immunoSEQ multiplex PCR; TCRdb keeps in-frame clones, though not all of them. The sample carries around 60,000 clones, 72% recorded once. The receptor was isolated from an older woman with COVID-19, enrolled during active disease. The chain has TRBV7-9 and TRBJ1-2, with D unresolved. The sample consisted of peripheral blood. CDR3 in amino acids: CASSPGLSYGYTF. The CDR3, as DNA: TGTGCCAGCAGCCCAGGACTGAGCTATGGCTACACCTTC. The variable domain in full, with the rest retrieved from reference TRBV7-9 and TRBJ1-2, is DTGVSQNPRHKITKRGQNVTFRCDPISEHNRLYWYRQTLGQGPEFLTYFQNEAQLEKSRLLSDRFSAERPKGSFSTLEIQRTEQGDSAMYLCASSPGLSYGYTFGSGTRLTVV.